The 17 T cell receptor beta chains below were found in one sample sequenced in a study of cytomegalovirus exposure and HLA in healthy donors. 60 Vbeta and 13 Jbeta primers were used in PCR. Clones were read by immunoSEQ multiplex PCR, and TCRdb kept only the in-frame ones, dropping some. The sample has 85,000 to 130,000 clones, about 70% seen once; the top ten hold less than 0.95%. The source material was PBMCs. The receptors were sampled from a boy aged 5-17 years in good health and CMV-seronegative.

This clone was recorded once. The rearrangement links TRBV15 to TRBJ1-6, with a possible D match to TRBD1 (6 bases). This CDR3 has 17 residues. CDR1 is LNHNV, CDR2 YYDKDF, per germline (reference sequence). The V gene lost 0 bases and the J gene lost 1 base, with 10 bases spanning the gap. The CDR3 spells CATSRDPGTSYNSPLHF. The CDR3 nucleotides are TGTGCCACCAGCAGAGATCCCGGGACATCCTATAATTCACCCCTCCACTTT.

This chain links TRBV9 with TRBJ2-3; D is undetermined. The CDR3 has 16 amino acids. Trimming removed 2 bases from V and 6 bases from J, with 19 bases in between. Germline V gives CDR1 SGDLS, CDR2 YYNGEE. Here the CDR3 reads CASSVLPVVVSDTQYF. Here the CDR3 DNA reads TGTGCCAGCAGCGTTCTCCCGGTGGTAGTTTCCGATACGCAGTATTTT.

The chain uses TRBV9 and TRBJ2-1; weak D call: TRBD2 (7 bases). Germline-derived CDR1 and CDR2 are SGDLS and YYNGEE. The germline V and J ends were trimmed by 1 base and 2 bases, with 10 bases remaining between them. This CDR3 region has 15 residues. CDR3 DNA: TGTGCCAGCAGCGTAAGGGGGGGGACCTACAATGAGCAGTTCTTC. Translating it yields CASSVRGGTYNEQFF. The whole variable domain, remainder taken from reference TRBV9 and TRBJ2-1, is DSGVTQTPKHLITATGQRVTLRCSPRSGDLSVYWYQQSLDQGLQFLIQYYNGEERAKGNILERFSAQQFPDLHSELNLSSLELGDSALYFCASSVRGGTYNEQFFGPGTRLTVL.

The rearrangement uses TRBV9 and TRBJ2-2; D is unclear. V lost 4 bases and J lost 4, with 11 bases in between. Germline CDR1 and CDR2: SGDLS and YYNGEE. The CDR3 loop spans 14 amino acids. The CDR3 sequence: CASSPRGRTGELFF. DNA of the CDR3: TGTGCCAGCAGCCCTCGCGGTCGCACCGGGGAGCTGTTTTTT.

This chain connects TRBV27 to TRBJ1-4; tentative D call: TRBD1 (5 bases). Trimming removed 5 bases from V and 5 bases from J, with 12 bases in between. Per germline, CDR1 MNHEY and CDR2 SMNVEV (reference sequence). This CDR3 comprises 14 residues. For the CDR3, the DNA is TGTGCCAGCAGTACCCCAGGGAGGAATGAAAAACTGTTTTTT. Translation: CASSTPGRNEKLFF. Based on the CDR3 plus reference TRBV27 and TRBJ1-4, the full variable domain is EAQVTQNPRYLITVTGKKLTVTCSQNMNHEYMSWYRQDPGLGLRQIYYSMNVEVTDKGDVPEGYKVSRKEKRNFPLILESPSPNQTSLYFCASSTPGRNEKLFFGSGTQLSVL.

CDR3 in amino acids: CASSLALRRQGSIQYF. The CDR3 nucleotides read TGTGCCAGCAGCTTAGCGCTCCGGCGGCAGGGGAGTATCCAGTACTTC. The V and J genes are TRBV7-7 and TRBJ2-5, with D maybe TRBD1 (6 bases). Trimming removed 0 bases at V and 10 bases at J, with 21 bases between. The CDR3 is 16 residues long. Germline V lookup: CDR1 SSHAT, CDR2 FNYEAQ (reference sequence).

This clone was counted between two and nine times. The chain is built from TRBV10-1 and TRBJ2-1, with TRBD2 matching 11 bases. Per the germline V gene, CDR1 is WNHNN and CDR2 is SYGVQD (reference sequence). The CDR3 has 15 amino acids. J was trimmed by 5 bases and V by 6 bases; bases with no gene match: 6. CDR3 DNA sequence: TGCGCCAGCAGCCCCGGGACTAGCGGAAACAATGAGCAGTTCTTC. It is translated as CASSPGTSGNNEQFF.

The V and J genes are TRBV29-1 and TRBJ2-5; 9 bases line up with TRBD1. V trimming: 5 bases; J trimming: 7 bases; junction bases outside the gene matches: 5. CDR3 length equals 12 residues. CDR1 SQVTM and CDR2 ANQGSEA come from the germline V gene. CDR3 sequence (DNA): TGCAGCGTTCCCAAGACAGGGGGGACCCAGTACTTC. Its protein product is CSVPKTGGTQYF.

CDR3 protein: CSVTRTGPGELFF. CDR3 nucleotides: TGCAGCGTCACCCGGACAGGGCCCGGGGAGCTGTTTTTT. The J gene is TRBJ2-2, the V gene TRBV29-1; 8 positions agree with TRBD1. CDR1 and CDR2 from the germline V gene are SQVTM and ANQGSEA. After removal of 6 bases from V and 6 bases from J, the junction contained 6 bases not matched to a gene. CDR3 length: 13 amino acids.

The chain employs TRBV6-8 and TRBJ2-5; 12 bases match TRBD2. CDR3 size: 15 residues. Germline V lookup: CDR1 MNHGY, CDR2 SAAAGT. Trimming took 8 bases from V and 5 from J; bases not matched to a gene: 9. The CDR3 DNA follows: TGTGCCAGCCTGCAACTAGCGGGAGGACGGGAGACCCAGTACTTC. This gives the protein CASLQLAGGRETQYF.

The chain uses TRBV19 and TRBJ2-3; 7 nucleotides line up with TRBD1. CDR1 and CDR2 from the germline V gene are LNHDA and SQIVND (reference sequence). Trimming removed 9 bases from V and 2 bases from J; junction bases left unmatched: 11. The CDR3 sequence is 15 residues long. The CDR3 spells CASGYRGPTTDTQYF. CDR3 coding DNA: TGTGCCAGCGGTTACAGGGGTCCAACCACAGATACGCAGTATTTT. Based on the CDR3 plus reference TRBV19 and TRBJ2-3, the full variable domain is DGGITQSPKYLFRKEGQNVTLSCEQNLNHDAMYWYRQDPGQGLRLIYYSQIVNDFQKGDIAEGYSVSREKKESFPLTVTSAQKNPTAFYLCASGYRGPTTDTQYFGPGTRLTVL.

The chain joins TRBV6-4 to TRBJ2-5; 7 bases map to TRBD2. Trimming cost V 3 bases and J 7 bases; bases outside gene matches: 5. Germline CDR1 is MRHNA and CDR2 is SNTAGT. The length of the CDR3 is 13 residues. As DNA, the CDR3 is TGTGCCAGCAGTGAGAGCCGCGGGGGGACCCAGTACTTC. Translating it yields CASSESRGGTQYF.

V is TRBV5-1 and J is TRBJ2-3, with 11 bases that match TRBD2. CDR3 length: 18 residues. V dropped 0 bases and J dropped 3; count of bases not matched to a gene: 9. Germline loops: CDR1 SGHRS, CDR2 YFSETQ. The CDR3 DNA follows: TGCGCCAGCAGCTTGGCCTCCCGACTAGCGGGAATTACAGATACGCAGTATTTT. Translation gives CASSLASRLAGITDTQYF.

The CDR3 bases are TGTGCCAGCAGCCCTAGCGAGGGGCGCAAAACTGAAGCTTTCTTT. Translation gives CASSPSEGRKTEAFF. The rearrangement uses TRBV7-2 and TRBJ1-1, with a tentative D call TRBD1 (5 bases). This CDR3 has 15 residues. From germline, CDR1 is SGHTA and CDR2 FQGNSA. V was cut by 5 bases and J by 5 bases, with 18 bases left in between.

The rearrangement links TRBV5-6 to TRBJ2-6; the D is unclear. This CDR3 spans 15 amino acids. V lost 3 bases and J 1 base, leaving 8 bases between the germline ends. The germline V gene encodes CDR1 SGHDT and CDR2 YYEEEE. This CDR3 reads CASSYGSSGANVLTF. The CDR3 DNA reads TGTGCCAGCAGCTATGGTAGTTCTGGGGCCAACGTCCTGACTTTC.

This chain connects TRBV9 to TRBJ2-1, with D unresolved. The CDR3 sequence is 11 residues long. The V gene lost 4 bases and the J gene lost 4 bases, with 3 bases spanning the gap. Germline V gives CDR1 SGDLS, CDR2 YYNGEE. CDR3 nucleotides: TGTGCCAGCAGCCTGTACAATGAGCAGTTCTTC. Protein: CASSLYNEQFF.

This chain links TRBV19 with TRBJ1-5; 11 nucleotides match TRBD1. The junction had 9 bases not matched to a gene; V was cut back by 8 bases and J by 9 bases. This CDR3 is 14 amino acids long. CDR1 LNHDA and CDR2 SQIVND come from the germline V gene (reference sequence). This CDR3 is CASEGQGGFLPQHF. The CDR3 coding sequence is TGTGCCAGTGAGGGACAGGGGGGATTTCTGCCCCAGCATTTT.